Following are 29 T cell receptor beta chains from one sample sequenced in a study of blood T cell repertoires in COVID-19. The table came from immunoSEQ multiplex PCR; TCRdb's copy has only in-frame clones and leaves some out. Of over 400,000 clones listed, 80% to 90% were seen once; the top ten hold approximately 3%. Sequencing used peripheral blood. These receptors originate from a human donor in a cohort sampled during active COVID-19.

The gene calls are TRBV3-1 (or the pseudogene TRBV3-2) and TRBJ1-3; TRBD1 matches at 7 bases. Germline CDR1 reads LGHDT; CDR2 reads YNNKEL (reference sequence). This CDR3 has 16 residues. The V segment lost 1 base and the J segment 0 bases; nucleotides outside the gene matches: 3. CDR3 DNA sequence: TGTGCCAGCAGCCAAGCGGGACAGCTCTCTGGAAACACCATATATTTT. Residues: CASSQAGQLSGNTIYF.

The chain carries TRBV6-5 and TRBJ2-2; D unclear. Trimming stripped 8 bases from V and 6 bases from J, with 13 bases between. The CDR3 length is 13 residues. CDR1 is MNHEY, CDR2 SVGAGI, per germline. This CDR3 reads CASLRSNSGELFF. In nucleotides, the CDR3 is TGTGCCAGCCTTCGAAGTAACTCCGGGGAGCTGTTTTTT.

This clone was picked up a small number of times. V is TRBV12-5 and J is TRBJ2-2; TRBD1 might be the D (6 bases). Germline V lookup: CDR1 LGHNT, CDR2 FRNRAP. CDR3 length: 11 amino acids. Trimming took off 6 bases at V and 16 bases at J, with 15 bases between the two ends. The CDR3 coding sequence is TGTGCTAGTGGAAAACGACAGGAATGGTTTTTT. Protein product: CASGKRQEWFF.

A note on this clone: A clone one base away is much larger, so this may be a read error. Other DNA sequences within the sample encode an identical CDR3. The V and J genes are TRBV6-2 or TRBV6-3 and TRBJ1-2, with 8 positions matching TRBD1. Germline V lookup: CDR1 MNHEY, CDR2 SVGEGT. Trimming cost V 0 bases and J 2 bases; bases outside gene matches: 2. The length of the CDR3 is 15 residues. The CDR3 region has the DNA TGTGCCAGCAGTTACTCGAGACAGGGGAACTATGGCTACACCTTC. As protein: CASSYSRQGNYGYTF.

This chain connects TRBV19 to TRBJ1-5; TRBD1 might be the D (5 bases). The CDR3 totals 15 residues. Trimming pared 2 bases from V and 0 bases from J, leaving 8 bases between. Germline V gene lookup returns CDR1 LNHDA and CDR2 SQIVND (reference sequence). Here the CDR3 reads CASSIQGLSNQPQHF. DNA of the CDR3: TGTGCCAGTAGTATACAGGGCCTTAGCAATCAGCCCCAGCATTTT. Filled out from reference TRBV19 and TRBJ1-5, the complete variable domain reads DGGITQSPKYLFRKEGQNVTLSCEQNLNHDAMYWYRQDPGQGLRLIYYSQIVNDFQKGDIAEGYSVSREKKESFPLTVTSAQKNPTAFYLCASSIQGLSNQPQHFGDGTRLSIL.

The chain carries TRBV5-1 and TRBJ2-7; 10 bases fit TRBD2. The CDR3 sequence is 14 residues long. From germline, CDR1 is SGHRS and CDR2 YFSETQ. With V trimmed by 3 bases and J by 6 bases, 6 bases remained unmatched. The CDR3 loop reads CASSSLLAGLEQYF. The DNA of the CDR3 is TGCGCCAGCAGCTCCCTACTAGCGGGACTCGAGCAGTACTTC.

This chain joins TRBV7-9 and TRBJ2-7, with TRBD2 matching 14 bases. After removal of 5 bases from V and 5 bases from J, the junction contained 2 bases not matched to a gene. Germline CDR1 SEHNR, CDR2 FQNEAQ (reference sequence). CDR3 size: 14 residues. The CDR3 sequence is CASSPGLAGDEQYF. Written as DNA, the CDR3 is TGTGCCAGCAGCCCGGGACTAGCGGGAGACGAGCAGTACTTC.

The J gene is TRBJ1-4, the V gene TRBV27, with TRBD1 matching over 8 bases. Germline-derived CDR1 and CDR2 are MNHEY and SMNVEV (reference sequence). This CDR3 comprises 15 residues. V shed 5 bases and J 5 bases; nucleotides not matched to a gene: 7. As DNA, the CDR3 is TGTGCCAGCAGTAGAGCTTCAGGGGGCAATGAAAAACTGTTTTTT. Translating it yields CASSRASGGNEKLFF.

The chain is built from TRBV5-1 and TRBJ1-1, with a tentative D call TRBD1 (5 bases). The CDR3 runs to 14 residues. The germline gives CDR1 SGHRS, CDR2 YFSETQ. Trimming took 5 bases from V and 6 from J, leaving 17 bases between them. The CDR3 DNA sequence: TGCGCCAGCAGGGCCGACGACAGCTCCTCTGAAGCTTTCTTT. Amino acids: CASRADDSSSEAFF.

This chain joins TRBV4-1 and TRBJ2-1; the match to TRBD2 covers 9 bases. Germline V gene sequence: CDR1 MGHRA, CDR2 YSYEKL. Trimming took 3 bases from V and 2 from J; bases not matched to a gene: 8. CDR3 size: 17 residues. The CDR3 nucleotides read TGCGCCAGCAGCCAGGACCGGACTAGCGTCACCTACAATGAGCAGTTCTTC. It specifies CASSQDRTSVTYNEQFF.

V gene TRBV30 combines with J gene TRBJ2-1; 9 positions match TRBD1. Germline V CDR1 and CDR2: GTSNPN, SVGIG (reference sequence). The trim removed 2 bases at V and 6 bases at J, leaving 5 bases unmatched. This CDR3 has 14 residues. In nucleotides, the CDR3 is TGTGCCTGGAGTAAGGACAGGGGAATCAATGAGCAGTTCTTC. Translating it yields CAWSKDRGINEQFF.

The V call is TRBV7-9, the J call TRBJ1-1, with D possibly being TRBD1 (5 bases). Trimming cost V 3 bases and J 0 bases, with 14 bases left between them. The CDR3 runs 16 residues. The germline V gene encodes CDR1 SEHNR and CDR2 FQNEAQ (reference sequence). The CDR3, as DNA: TGTGCCAGCAGCTTTGGACCCCAGGGCGTGAACACTGAAGCTTTCTTT. Amino acid sequence: CASSFGPQGVNTEAFF.

The chain joins TRBV5-1 to TRBJ2-1, with 14 bases aligning to TRBD2. Per germline, CDR1 SGHRS and CDR2 YFSETQ. J gave up 4 bases and V 2 bases, and 2 bases lay outside the gene matches. CDR3 length: 16 residues. CDR3 nucleotides: TGCGCCAGCAGCTTCGGGACTAGCGGGAGATACAATGAGCAGTTCTTC. As protein: CASSFGTSGRYNEQFF.

The chain combines TRBV28 with TRBJ2-7, with TRBD1 matching over 10 bases. Per germline, CDR1 MDHEN and CDR2 SYDVKM. This CDR3 comprises 13 residues. J gave up 10 bases and V 3 bases, and 6 bases lay outside the gene matches. CDR3 in amino acids: CASSFGQGDIQYF. CDR3 in DNA: TGTGCCAGCAGTTTCGGACAGGGGGATATACAGTACTTC.

This clone was seen a handful of times. The rearrangement uses TRBV7-2 and TRBJ2-1; 10 bases align to TRBD2. The V segment lost 3 bases and the J segment 8 bases; nucleotides outside the gene matches: 13. The CDR3 is 17 amino acids. The germline CDR1 and CDR2 sequences are SGHTA and FQGNSA. This CDR3 is CASSFQSAGGPLDEQFF. CDR3 sequence (DNA): TGTGCCAGCAGCTTCCAGTCAGCGGGAGGGCCATTGGATGAGCAGTTCTTC.

This chain connects TRBV11-2 to TRBJ2-1; TRBD2 matches at 11 bases. The CDR3 contains 16 residues. Looked up from germline, CDR1 is SGHAT and CDR2 is FQNNGV. V lost 4 bases to trimming and J lost 3 bases; unmatched junction nucleotides: 5. CDR3 bases: TGTGCCAGCAGCTACGGCGGGACTAGCGGCTACAATGAGCAGTTCTTC. Translating it yields CASSYGGTSGYNEQFF.

The genes are TRBV18 and TRBJ2-7; no clear D gene. From germline, CDR1 is KGHSH and CDR2 LQKENI. The CDR3 is 14 residues long. The V gene lost 3 bases and the J gene lost 3 bases, with 12 bases spanning the gap. CDR3 in amino acids: CASSPSAASYEQYF. For the CDR3, the DNA is TGTGCCAGCTCACCCAGCGCAGCGAGCTACGAGCAGTACTTC.

This clone was detected only once. The chain carries TRBV2 and TRBJ2-1; TRBD2 matches at 10 bases. J lost 6 bases, V lost 4 bases, and 9 bases had no gene match. The CDR3 runs to 16 residues. Germline-derived CDR1 and CDR2 are SNHLY and FYNNEI. The CDR3 DNA reads as TGTGCCAGCAGTGTAGAAGTCCTAGCGGGAGCCAATGAGCAGTTCTTC. It is translated as CASSVEVLAGANEQFF.

The rearrangement joins TRBV19 to TRBJ1-2, with D possibly matching TRBD1 (6 bases). Germline assignment: CDR1 LNHDA and CDR2 SQIVND (reference sequence). Trimming removed 7 bases from V and 4 bases from J, with 13 bases in between. The CDR3 spans 13 residues. The chain's CDR3 is CASKSKTGYGYTF. The CDR3, as DNA: TGTGCCAGTAAAAGTAAGACAGGCTATGGCTACACCTTC.

V usage is TRBV11-2 and J usage is TRBJ2-2, with D perhaps matching TRBD2 (6 bases). The CDR3 is 16 amino acids. Germline lookup yields CDR1 SGHAT and CDR2 FQNNGV. Trimming removed 6 bases from V and 4 bases from J, with 18 bases in between. The DNA for the CDR3 is TGTGCCAGCAGAAATACTGACCCCGGGGGCACCGGGGAGCTGTTTTTT. Translating gives CASRNTDPGGTGELFF.

This clone has a handful of counts. The J gene is TRBJ1-2, the V gene TRBV7-2, with no clear D. This CDR3 has 13 residues. Germline CDR1 SGHTA, CDR2 FQGNSA. Trimming stripped 1 base from V and 8 bases from J, with 11 bases between. The CDR3 is CASSLDSQVGYTF. DNA for the CDR3: TGTGCCAGCAGCTTAGACAGCCAGGTGGGCTACACCTTC.

This clone was found once. This chain links TRBV13 with TRBJ2-3, with D perhaps matching TRBD2 (5 bases). V shed 6 bases and J shed 0 bases, with 13 bases lying between them. The CDR3 sequence is 15 residues long. Germline loops: CDR1 PRHDT, CDR2 FYEKMQ (reference sequence). Here the CDR3 reads CASRAAAASTDTQYF. In nucleotides, the CDR3 is TGTGCCAGCAGAGCCGCAGCGGCTAGCACAGATACGCAGTATTTT.

In its sample, this clone was seen a few times. The chain joins TRBV19 to TRBJ2-1; 7 bases fit TRBD2. Germline V gene sequence: CDR1 LNHDA, CDR2 SQIVND (reference sequence). The CDR3 is made up of 14 amino acids. Trimming took 4 bases from V and 12 from J; bases not matched to a gene: 12. The CDR3 loop reads CASSTTAGSLTQFF. In nucleotides, the CDR3 is TGTGCCAGTAGTACGACAGCGGGATCGCTGACGCAGTTCTTC.

The J gene is TRBJ2-7, the V gene TRBV7-2, with a weak D call TRBD2 (6 bases). Looked up from germline, CDR1 is SGHTA and CDR2 is FQGNSA. Trimming stripped 5 bases from V and 1 base from J, with 9 bases between. The CDR3 has 13 residues. CDR3 residues: CASSQSGSYEQYF. CDR3 nucleotide sequence: TGTGCCAGCAGCCAGAGCGGGTCCTACGAGCAGTACTTC.

J is TRBJ2-2 and V is TRBV3-1 (or the pseudogene TRBV3-2); 14 positions match TRBD2. In germline, CDR1 is LGHDT, CDR2 YNNKEL (reference sequence). The CDR3 has 16 residues. Trimming at V came to 4 bases and at J to 7 bases, leaving 5 bases not matched to a gene. CDR3 nucleotide sequence: TGTGCCAGCAGCCGGGGACTAGCGGGAGTAGGCGGGGAGCTGTTTTTT. Encoded protein: CASSRGLAGVGGELFF.

V is TRBV15 and J is TRBJ1-2; D might be TRBD1 (6 bases). V was clipped by 1 base and J by 4 bases, with 19 bases between them. This CDR3 has 17 amino acids. CDR1 is LNHNV and CDR2 is YYDKDF in the germline V gene (reference sequence). CDR3 sequence (DNA): TGTGCCACCAGCAGAGTGTACAGGGCCATGTACTCCTATGGCTACACCTTC. This encodes CATSRVYRAMYSYGYTF. Full variable domain (missing parts from reference TRBV15 and TRBJ1-2): DAMVIQNPRYQVTQFGKPVTLSCSQTLNHNVMYWYQQKSSQAPKLLFHYYDKDFNNEADTPDNFQSRRPNTSFCFLDIRSPGLGDTAMYLCATSRVYRAMYSYGYTFGSGTRLTVV.

The chain couples TRBV7-9 to TRBJ1-2, with TRBD1 identical over 8 bases. This CDR3 comprises 13 residues. Germline V gene lookup returns CDR1 SEHNR and CDR2 FQNEAQ (reference sequence). Trimming at V came to 5 bases and at J to 4 bases, leaving 3 bases not matched to a gene. The CDR3 coding sequence is TGTGCCAGCAGCACGACAGGGGTCTATGGCTACACCTTC. The encoded protein is CASSTTGVYGYTF.

The V and J genes are TRBV9 and TRBJ2-7, with 12 bases that match TRBD1. This CDR3 is 14 amino acids long. In germline, CDR1 is SGDLS, CDR2 YYNGEE. After removal of 4 bases from V and 7 bases from J, the junction contained 6 bases not matched to a gene. CDR3 amino acids: CASSRGQGAREQYF. For the CDR3, the DNA is TGTGCCAGCAGCCGGGGACAGGGGGCGAGAGAGCAGTACTTC.

This chain links TRBV19 with TRBJ2-3, with 12 bases identical to TRBD2. Germline values: CDR1 LNHDA, CDR2 SQIVND (reference sequence). The CDR3 extends over 14 amino acids. Unmatched junction bases numbered 5, after V lost 7 bases and J lost 6 bases. For the CDR3, the DNA is TGTGCCAGTACCAGGACTAGCGGGATTGATACGCAGTATTTT. Its translation is CASTRTSGIDTQYF.